This T cell receptor (beta chain) was obtained from a study of technical replicates of blood from several donors. Germline values: CDR1 SNHLY, CDR2 FYNNEI. CDR3 length equals 15 residues. The V and J ends lost 6 bases and 3 bases respectively, with 14 bases between them. Data came from immunoSEQ multiplex PCR; TCRdb stores just in-frame clones and leaves some out. The sample carries some 80,000 clones, 85% to 95% recorded once. The sequence came from a human donor in good health. The chain is built from TRBV2 and TRBJ2-2; no clear D. The material sequenced was T cells isolated from PBMCs. For the CDR3, the DNA is TGTGCCAGCAGGTCCCCAGAAACCTACACCGGGGAGCTGTTTTTT. It translates to CASRSPETYTGELFF.